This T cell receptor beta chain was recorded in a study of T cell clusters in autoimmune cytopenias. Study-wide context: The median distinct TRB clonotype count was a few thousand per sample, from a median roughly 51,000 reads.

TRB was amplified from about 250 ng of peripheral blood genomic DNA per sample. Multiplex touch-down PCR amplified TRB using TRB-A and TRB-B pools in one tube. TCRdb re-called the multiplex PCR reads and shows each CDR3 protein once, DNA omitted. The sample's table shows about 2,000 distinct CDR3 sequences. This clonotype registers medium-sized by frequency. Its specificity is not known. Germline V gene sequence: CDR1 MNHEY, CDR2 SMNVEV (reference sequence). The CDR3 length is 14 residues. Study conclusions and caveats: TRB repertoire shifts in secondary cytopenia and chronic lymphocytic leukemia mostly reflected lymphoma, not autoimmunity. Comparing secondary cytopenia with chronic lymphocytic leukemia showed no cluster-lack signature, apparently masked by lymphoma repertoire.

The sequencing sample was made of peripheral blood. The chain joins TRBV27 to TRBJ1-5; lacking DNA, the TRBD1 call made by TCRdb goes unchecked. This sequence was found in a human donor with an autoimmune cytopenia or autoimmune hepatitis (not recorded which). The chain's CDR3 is CASSSGRDDQPQHF.